The clone carrying this TCR beta chain was detected a few times. Its antigen is not known. The data were taken from a study of response to subunit inactivated influenza vaccine. This CDR3 is 17 amino acids long. J lost 4 bases, V lost 6 bases, and 12 bases had no gene match. Via MiXCR, TCRdb re-called the RT-PCR reads, giving one row per CDR3 protein. The sample has around 570,000 distinct CDR3 sequences, 6.5% to 8% seen once; the top ten hold 10% to 15%. Overall study findings and caveats: Seasonal influenza vaccination, on each occasion, was suggested by the authors to recruit few new T cells.

Here the sequenced sample was PBMCs from blood, taken roughly 24 months after vaccination. This sequence originates from a man aged 45 to 75 who received an inactivated influenza vaccine. This chain uses TRBV12-3 or TRBV12-4 with TRBJ2-1; the match to TRBD2 covers 10 bases. CDR3 nucleotides: TGTGCCAGCAGCTCCAGCGGGAGGGCCGATACTTACAATGAGCAGTTCTTC. Its translation: CASSSSGRADTYNEQFF.